This entry lists 32 T cell receptor beta chains sequenced from one sample in a study of blood T cell repertoires in COVID-19. Assay used: immunoSEQ multiplex PCR; TCRdb lists only in-frame clones, some missing. This table holds tens of thousands of clones, under 90% found once. The specimen was peripheral blood. These TCRs come from a man in his 60s with COVID-19, enrolled during active disease.

The V gene is TRBV13, the J gene TRBJ2-1; D uncertain. Germline lookup yields CDR1 PRHDT and CDR2 FYEKMQ (reference sequence). V was clipped by 2 bases and J by 7 bases, with 9 bases between them. The length of the CDR3 is 13 residues. Written as DNA, the CDR3 is TGTGCCAGCAGCTTACTTACTCGGAATGAGCAGTTCTTC. This encodes CASSLLTRNEQFF.

V usage is TRBV11-3 and J usage is TRBJ1-1; 7 bases align to TRBD1. Trimming took 3 bases from V and 7 from J; bases not matched to a gene: 5. The CDR3 contains 13 residues. Germline V gene sequence: CDR1 SGHNT, CDR2 YENEEA. CDR3 sequence: CASSFPRDSEAFF. The CDR3 nucleotides read TGTGCCAGCAGCTTCCCCAGGGACAGTGAAGCTTTCTTT.

The chain uses TRBV29-1 and TRBJ2-1; the match to TRBD2 covers 9 bases. The CDR3 covers 13 residues. Germline CDR1 reads SQVTM; CDR2 reads ANQGSEA. V lost 4 bases and J lost 7; bases outside the gene matches: 5. The CDR3 loop is CSVVETSGNEQFF. CDR3 sequence (DNA): TGCAGCGTTGTCGAGACTAGCGGTAATGAGCAGTTCTTC.

The chain recombines TRBV7-8 with TRBJ2-1; 7 bases fit TRBD2. The germline gives CDR1 SGHVS, CDR2 FQNEAQ. The CDR3 extends over 16 amino acids. After removal of 3 bases from V and 2 bases from J, the junction contained 7 bases not matched to a gene. This CDR3 is CASSFRAGVAYNEQFF. CDR3 DNA sequence: TGTGCCAGCAGCTTTAGGGCGGGAGTGGCCTACAATGAGCAGTTCTTC.

This rearrangement joins TRBV5-5 to TRBJ2-7; 12 positions agree with TRBD2. The length of the CDR3 is 16 residues. Germline V gene lookup returns CDR1 SGHKS and CDR2 YYEKEE (reference sequence). The J segment lost 0 bases and the V segment lost 4 bases, leaving 5 bases of the junction unmatched. Here the CDR3 DNA reads TGTGCCAGCAGCCCGCGACTAGCGGGAGCCTCCTACGAGCAGTACTTC. Its protein product is CASSPRLAGASYEQYF.

The genes are TRBV12-3 or TRBV12-4 and TRBJ1-5; unclear D gene. Trimming took 3 bases from V and 5 from J, leaving 8 bases between them. This CDR3 has 13 amino acids. In DNA form, the CDR3 reads TGTGCCAGCAGTTTCCGGGAAGATCAGCCCCAGCATTTT. Its protein product is CASSFREDQPQHF.

This chain links TRBV6-5 with TRBJ1-4; D ambiguous. The CDR3 spans 14 residues. Trimming shortened V by 5 bases and J by 3 bases, and 10 bases separated the two germline ends. Germline V gene lookup returns CDR1 MNHEY and CDR2 SVGAGI. The CDR3, as DNA: TGTGCCAGCAGTCGGGGAAGCCCTAATGAAAAACTGTTTTTT. Translated: CASSRGSPNEKLFF.

V gene TRBV7-3 combines with J gene TRBJ1-1; D might be TRBD1 (5 bases). The CDR3 is 15 amino acids. Germline values: CDR1 SGHTA, CDR2 FQGTGA. Trimming removed 3 bases from V and 7 bases from J, with 18 bases in between. The CDR3 protein is CASSFSLGRAHEAFF. CDR3 DNA sequence: TGTGCCAGCAGCTTTTCTCTCGGCAGGGCGCATGAAGCTTTCTTT.

This clone was seen just once. In DNA, the CDR3 is TGTGCCAGCACCTCGGGACGGGGGAATTCACCCCTCCACTTT. Translated, it gives CASTSGRGNSPLHF. The rearrangement links TRBV27 to TRBJ1-6; weak D call: TRBD1 (5 bases). Germline-derived CDR1 and CDR2 are MNHEY and SMNVEV (reference sequence). Trimming pared 7 bases from V and 7 bases from J, leaving 14 bases between. The CDR3 extends over 14 amino acids.

The chain links TRBV9 to TRBJ1-1, with D perhaps TRBD1 (5 bases). Germline V gives CDR1 SGDLS, CDR2 YYNGEE. Trimming stripped 0 bases from V and 4 bases from J, with 10 bases between. This CDR3 contains 14 residues. The CDR3 reads CASSVVGVGTEAFF. The CDR3 nucleotides read TGTGCCAGCAGCGTAGTAGGGGTCGGCACTGAAGCTTTCTTT.

The chain employs TRBV19 and TRBJ2-1; 7 positions agree with TRBD2. The CDR3 covers 16 residues. V was clipped by 1 base and J by 4 bases; unmatched bases: 7. Looked up from germline, CDR1 is LNHDA and CDR2 is SQIVND (reference sequence). Here the CDR3 reads CASSIGGGVGYNEQFF. CDR3 nucleotide sequence: TGTGCCAGTAGTATAGGGGGAGGGGTAGGGTACAATGAGCAGTTCTTC.

This clone was recorded once. The chain uses TRBV19 and TRBJ1-3; D ambiguous. Germline-derived CDR1 and CDR2 are LNHDA and SQIVND (reference sequence). CDR3 length: 15 amino acids. The V end was cut by 1 base, the J end by 5 bases, with 12 bases between. The CDR3 spells CASSIGLLERNTIYF. The CDR3 DNA reads as TGTGCCAGTAGTATAGGTCTTCTAGAGCGAAACACCATATATTTT.

J is TRBJ2-1 and V is TRBV5-4; the D gene is possibly TRBD1 (5 bases). Trimming left V 2 bases short and J 8 bases short, with 14 bases between. The CDR3 has 14 residues. CDR1 and CDR2 from the germline V gene are SGHNT and YYREEE (reference sequence). The CDR3 loop reads CASSFQGTGDEQFF. The DNA of the CDR3 is TGTGCCAGCAGCTTCCAGGGAACTGGGGATGAGCAGTTCTTC.

The chain carries TRBV12-3 or TRBV12-4 and TRBJ1-1; D remains ambiguous. There are 13 residues in the CDR3. The V gene lost 2 bases and the J gene lost 3 bases, with 7 bases spanning the gap. The CDR3 reads CASSLLGDTEAFF. The CDR3 bases are TGTGCCAGCAGTTTACTCGGGGACACTGAAGCTTTCTTT.

The chain is built from TRBV7-2 and TRBJ2-7; the D gene is possibly TRBD2 (5 bases). The CDR3 runs 15 residues. V was shortened by 5 bases and J by 6 bases, with 20 bases between the two germline ends. Germline CDR1 and CDR2: SGHTA and FQGNSA. The CDR3 here is CASSPRGPEVGEQYF. The CDR3 DNA reads TGTGCCAGCAGCCCCAGAGGACCGGAGGTGGGCGAGCAGTACTTC.

CDR3 DNA sequence: TGCGCCAGCAGCCACCAACAGGGAACCGAGGATCAGCCCCAGCATTTT. Translation gives CASSHQQGTEDQPQHF. The V gene is TRBV4-1, the J gene TRBJ1-5, with D perhaps matching TRBD1 (6 bases). The CDR3 is made up of 16 amino acids. Trimming stripped 3 bases from V and 5 bases from J, with 17 bases between. Germline CDR1 reads MGHRA; CDR2 reads YSYEKL.

This chain uses TRBV9 with TRBJ2-7, with TRBD1 matching over 7 bases. V dropped 1 base and J dropped 0; count of bases not matched to a gene: 1. The CDR3 totals 14 residues. The germline CDR1 and CDR2 sequences are SGDLS and YYNGEE. The CDR3 DNA sequence: TGTGCCAGCAGCGTATGGGACAGCTCCTACGAGCAGTACTTC. It encodes CASSVWDSSYEQYF.

Comment on this clone: Within the sample, other DNA sequences also encode this same CDR3. CDR3 DNA: TGTGCCAGCAGCCTGGGACAGGGGAACACTGAAGCTTTCTTT. Protein: CASSLGQGNTEAFF. The gene calls are TRBV7-9 and TRBJ1-1; 9 nucleotides line up with TRBD1. The V segment lost 5 bases and the J segment 1 base; nucleotides outside the gene matches: 2. CDR3 length equals 14 residues. From germline, CDR1 is SEHNR and CDR2 FQNEAQ (reference sequence).

V gene TRBV20-1 combines with J gene TRBJ1-5, with no clear D. V was cut by 3 bases and J by 1 base, with 7 bases left in between. The CDR3 has 13 residues. CDR1 is DFQATT and CDR2 is SNEGSKA in the germline V gene (reference sequence). The CDR3 sequence: CSASGASNQPQHF. The DNA for the CDR3 is TGCAGTGCTAGTGGTGCGAGCAATCAGCCCCAGCATTTT.

The rearrangement links TRBV11-2 to TRBJ1-1; D gene uncertain. This CDR3 has 13 amino acids. Looked up from germline, CDR1 is SGHAT and CDR2 is FQNNGV. The V end was cut by 0 bases, the J end by 6 bases, with 8 bases between. CDR3 in DNA: TGTGCCAGCAGCTTAGAGTATACGGCTGAAGCTTTCTTT. Translation gives CASSLEYTAEAFF.

V and J are TRBV10-3 and TRBJ2-3; 7 bases map to TRBD2. The germline CDR1 and CDR2 sequences are ENHRY and SYGVKD. This CDR3 has 15 residues. The trim removed 4 bases at V and 3 bases at J, leaving 7 bases unmatched. The CDR3 DNA reads TGTGCCATCAGTGGGAGGGAGGGCTTGACAGATACGCAGTATTTT. Protein product: CAISGREGLTDTQYF.

This sequence joins TRBV15 and TRBJ2-1, with 11 bases lining up with TRBD2. Losses at the gene ends were 3 bases for V and 9 bases for J; bases not matched to a gene: 4. The CDR3 loop spans 14 amino acids. Germline V CDR1 and CDR2: LNHNV, YYDKDF (reference sequence). The DNA for the CDR3 is TGTGCCACCAGCAGGGATAGCGGGAGGGGTGAGCAGTTCTTC. This codes for CATSRDSGRGEQFF.

The rearrangement joins TRBV19 to TRBJ2-3, with 7 nucleotides matching TRBD2. With 1 base clipped from V and 2 bases from J, the junction kept 12 bases outside the gene matches. The V gene's germline CDR1 is LNHDA and CDR2 SQIVND (reference sequence). This CDR3 contains 18 residues. The CDR3, as DNA: TGTGCCAGTAGTATAGGGGGGTGGCAGCGGGACCTCACAGATACGCAGTATTTT. Amino acid sequence: CASSIGGWQRDLTDTQYF. Looking up the rest from reference TRBV19 and TRBJ2-3 gives the full variable domain: DGGITQSPKYLFRKEGQNVTLSCEQNLNHDAMYWYRQDPGQGLRLIYYSQIVNDFQKGDIAEGYSVSREKKESFPLTVTSAQKNPTAFYLCASSIGGWQRDLTDTQYFGPGTRLTVL.

This clone was counted once. The rearrangement links TRBV9 to TRBJ2-7; 8 bases fit TRBD1. V was clipped by 4 bases and J by 3 bases; unmatched bases: 6. The CDR3 consists of 14 residues. Germline assignment: CDR1 SGDLS and CDR2 YYNGEE. In DNA form, the CDR3 reads TGTGCCAGCAGCCCCACTGGACAGGGCTACGAGCAGTACTTC. Translating it yields CASSPTGQGYEQYF.

V usage is TRBV19 and J usage is TRBJ1-2; no clear D gene. CDR3 size: 13 residues. The germline V and J ends were trimmed by 3 bases and 3 bases, with 8 bases remaining between them. CDR1 and CDR2 (germline): LNHDA, SQIVND (reference sequence). The CDR3 sequence: CASSIEVDYGYTF. The DNA of the CDR3 is TGTGCCAGTAGTATCGAGGTTGACTATGGCTACACCTTC.

This clone has just one count. This sequence joins TRBV29-1 and TRBJ2-3; 10 nucleotides line up with TRBD2. The CDR3 runs to 16 residues. Germline V gene lookup returns CDR1 SQVTM and CDR2 ANQGSEA. V gave up 6 bases and J gave up 2 bases; unmatched junction bases: 11. The CDR3 DNA sequence: TGCAGCGTAGCTGGACTAGCGGACTCCAACACAGATACGCAGTATTTT. Residues: CSVAGLADSNTDTQYF.

The chain is built from TRBV27 and TRBJ1-5; D not resolved. Trimming took off 6 bases at V and 10 bases at J, with 16 bases between the two ends. From germline, CDR1 is MNHEY and CDR2 SMNVEV (reference sequence). CDR3 size: 13 residues. The CDR3 bases are TGTGCCAGCAGCCGAGCGGACCATAACCCCCAGCATTTT. Its protein is CASSRADHNPQHF.

V usage is TRBV7-9 and J usage is TRBJ1-6; perhaps TRBD1 as D (6 bases). The CDR3 runs to 15 residues. Germline V lookup: CDR1 SEHNR, CDR2 FQNEAQ (reference sequence). V lost 7 bases to trimming and J lost 7 bases, with 17 bases between them. The CDR3 DNA reads as TGTGCCAGCACCCTACAGGGTGCCGGAAATTCACCCCTCCACTTT. Its protein is CASTLQGAGNSPLHF.

The chain links TRBV7-8 to TRBJ2-7, with 8 nucleotides matching TRBD2. The V gene end was trimmed by 5 bases and the J gene end by 2 bases; junction bases not matched to a gene: 8. Germline CDR1 and CDR2: SGHVS and FQNEAQ. This CDR3 contains 15 residues. The CDR3 sequence is CASSPRLATTYEQYF. CDR3 DNA: TGTGCCAGCAGCCCCCGACTAGCGACCACCTACGAGCAGTACTTC.

This clone has only a few counts. The chain employs TRBV11-2 and TRBJ2-7, with D uncertain. The V gene lost 4 bases and the J gene lost 6 bases, with 25 bases spanning the gap. The CDR3 extends over 17 amino acids. From germline, CDR1 is SGHAT and CDR2 FQNNGV. The chain's CDR3 is CASSYIAGPPPGGEQYF. The CDR3 nucleotides are TGTGCCAGCAGCTACATCGCCGGCCCCCCACCCGGCGGCGAGCAGTACTTC.

The chain employs TRBV29-1 and TRBJ2-7, with TRBD2 matching 7 bases. This CDR3 comprises 11 residues. The trim removed 0 bases at V and 9 bases at J, leaving 2 bases unmatched. Germline V CDR1 and CDR2: SQVTM, ANQGSEA. The chain's CDR3 is CSVEDGRGQYF. The CDR3 nucleotides are TGCAGCGTTGAAGATGGGAGGGGGCAGTACTTC.

The chain joins TRBV6-2 or TRBV6-3 to TRBJ2-3; TRBD2 matches 10 bases. With V trimmed by 4 bases and J by 4 bases, 11 bases remained unmatched. CDR1 is MNHEY, CDR2 SVGEGT, per germline. The CDR3 sequence is 17 residues long. CDR3 nucleotide sequence: TGTGCCAGCAGTTTCTCCCTAGCGGGAGAAGCATCAGATACGCAGTATTTT. Encoded protein: CASSFSLAGEASDTQYF.